This TCR beta chain comes out of a study of cytomegalovirus exposure and HLA in healthy donors. CDR1 and CDR2 from the germline V gene are SGHNT and YYREEE (reference sequence). There are 12 residues in the CDR3. The V gene lost 2 bases and the J gene lost 8 bases, with 10 bases spanning the gap. PCR was performed using 60 Vbeta and 13 Jbeta primers. TCRdb's table, derived via immunoSEQ multiplex PCR, lists solely in-frame clones and lacks some. The sample has about 150,000 clones, 70% to 80% seen once. This clone was seen a few times. Its specificity is unknown. Study-wide findings and caveats: Trimming of TCR beta V- and J-genes showed a link, identified in a later analysis, to a missense DCLRE1C variant.

The rearrangement joins TRBV5-4 to TRBJ1-1; a possible D gene is TRBD1 (6 bases). Source material: PBMCs. This clonotype was obtained from a man between 25 and 39 years old in good health and CMV-seropositive. The CDR3, as DNA: TGTGCCAGCAGCTTCGTCGACAGGGAAGCTTTCTTT. This translates into CASSFVDREAFF.